Presented here are 27 T cell receptor beta chains from one specimen sequenced in a study of T cell repertoires in cytomegalovirus infection. For these TCRs, the target antigens are not known. TCRdb independently ran MiXCR on the reads; one entry per CDR3 protein. The sample yields some 700,000 distinct CDR3 sequences, around 30% seen once. The sequencing used cultured PBMCs, collected from culture after CMV antigen stimulation. All receptors derive from a human donor in good health (CMV status not recorded). Some clones in this sample may be carry-over from other donors' samples.

The rearrangement links TRBV12-3 or TRBV12-4 to TRBJ1-5; 8 bases are a match to TRBD1. J was trimmed by 7 bases and V by 7 bases; bases with no gene match: 9. The CDR3 consists of 14 residues. The CDR3 reads CASTGQGISQPQHF. The DNA for the CDR3 is TGTGCCAGCACCGGACAGGGAATAAGCCAGCCCCAGCATTTT.

This clonotype was detected ten times or more. J is TRBJ1-3 and V is TRBV7-2; maybe TRBD1 (6 bases). The V gene's germline CDR1 is SGHTA and CDR2 FQGNSA. Deletions cut 6 bases from V and 0 bases from J, with 12 bases between. The CDR3 runs 15 residues. CDR3 in DNA: TGTGCCAGCAGTTACGACAGGCGCTCTGGAAACACCATATATTTT. Translation: CASSYDRRSGNTIYF. The full variable domain, rest sourced from reference TRBV7-2 and TRBJ1-3, is GAGVSQSPSNKVTEKGKDVELRCDPISGHTALYWYRQSLGQGLEFLIYFQGNSAPDKSGLPSDRFSAERTGGSVSTLTIQRTQQEDSAVYLCASSYDRRSGNTIYFGEGSWLTVV.

The chain links TRBV6-2 or TRBV6-3 to TRBJ2-7, with D perhaps being TRBD1 or TRBD2 (5 bases each). The germline CDR1 and CDR2 sequences are MNHEY and SVGEGT. The CDR3 spans 15 residues. The V and J ends lost 7 bases and 5 bases respectively, with 21 bases between them. The chain's CDR3 is CASKTFLEGLDEQYF. The DNA of the CDR3 is TGTGCCAGCAAAACTTTCCTAGAGGGGCTGGACGAGCAGTACTTC.

This clonotype has only a few counts. This chain links TRBV6-2 or TRBV6-3 with TRBJ1-2; no clear D. This CDR3 contains 14 residues. The V gene lost 2 bases and the J gene lost 4 bases, with 11 bases spanning the gap. Germline V CDR1 and CDR2: MNHEY, SVGEGT. The CDR3 loop reads CASSYASGAYGYTF. CDR3 nucleotide sequence: TGTGCCAGCAGTTACGCGTCAGGTGCCTATGGCTACACCTTC.

The chain combines TRBV5-4 with TRBJ2-3; weak D call: TRBD1 (6 bases). The CDR3 spans 13 residues. Trimming pared 1 base from V and 5 bases from J, leaving 8 bases between. Germline lookup yields CDR1 SGHNT and CDR2 YYREEE (reference sequence). The CDR3 here is CASSLRGGDTQYF. CDR3 nucleotides: TGTGCCAGCAGCTTGCGAGGGGGAGATACGCAGTATTTT.

J is TRBJ1-5 and V is TRBV7-8; possible D gene TRBD1, 6 bases. Trimming removed 5 bases at V and 6 bases at J, with 14 bases between. The V gene's germline CDR1 is SGHVS and CDR2 FQNEAQ. CDR3 size: 14 residues. CDR3 DNA sequence: TGTGCCAGCAGCCAAACAGGGTATAGTCAGCCCCAGCATTTT. Translating gives CASSQTGYSQPQHF.

The chain carries TRBV29-1 and TRBJ1-2, with D possibly TRBD1 on 5 matching bases. Germline loops: CDR1 SQVTM, CDR2 ANQGSEA. V was clipped by 6 bases and J by 6 bases, with 11 bases between them. The CDR3 has 11 residues. The CDR3 is CSVDQGDGYTF. CDR3 sequence (DNA): TGCAGCGTGGACCAAGGGGATGGCTACACCTTC.

This clonotype showed up just a few times. V is TRBV15 and J is TRBJ2-3; D is unclear. Germline CDR1 is LNHNV and CDR2 is YYDKDF (reference sequence). V was trimmed by 1 base and J by 3 bases, leaving 5 bases between them. This CDR3 is built from 13 residues. CDR3 amino acids: CATSRGLTDTQYF. The CDR3 DNA is TGTGCCACCAGCAGAGGATTAACAGATACGCAGTATTTT.

The table lists this clonotype with many counts. This chain links TRBV7-6 with TRBJ1-5; TRBD1 matches 10 bases. V was clipped by 5 bases and J by 7 bases; unmatched bases: 8. Germline-derived CDR1 and CDR2 are SGHVS and FNYEAQ. The CDR3 is 15 amino acids. The CDR3 here is CASSAGTGDTQPQHF. The CDR3 bases are TGTGCCAGCAGCGCCGGGACAGGGGACACCCAGCCCCAGCATTTT.

This clonotype came up many times. The chain has TRBV7-2 and TRBJ2-3, with D possibly TRBD2 on 6 matching bases. The CDR3 covers 14 residues. Germline assignment: CDR1 SGHTA and CDR2 FQGNSA. V was clipped by 5 bases and J by 2 bases, with 11 bases between them. CDR3 sequence (DNA): TGTGCCAGCAGCCGACGGGGGACCACAGATACGCAGTATTTT. It translates to CASSRRGTTDTQYF.

The chain couples TRBV29-1 to TRBJ1-2; D call uncertain. The length of the CDR3 is 15 residues. V was shortened by 2 bases and J by 6 bases, with 19 bases between the two germline ends. In germline, CDR1 is SQVTM, CDR2 ANQGSEA. DNA of the CDR3: TGCAGCGTTGAAAGCGACGACCTCTATCTAGATGGCTACACCTTC. It is translated as CSVESDDLYLDGYTF.

This clonotype has at least ten counts. The genes are TRBV4-1 and TRBJ2-4; D remains ambiguous. The CDR3 covers 18 residues. Trimming removed 3 bases from V and 2 bases from J, with 20 bases in between. In germline, CDR1 is MGHRA, CDR2 YSYEKL. The CDR3 sequence: CASSHTQAHSRTKNIQYF. In nucleotides, the CDR3 is TGCGCCAGCAGCCACACCCAAGCCCATTCCAGAACCAAAAACATTCAGTACTTC.

This clonotype was detected only a few times. The rearrangement joins TRBV6-1 to TRBJ2-1; TRBD2 matches 12 bases. V lost 6 bases and J lost 12; bases outside the gene matches: 15. CDR3 length: 16 amino acids. Germline V gives CDR1 MNHNS, CDR2 SASEGT. The CDR3 spells CASRWTSGDSMRRQFF. The CDR3 bases are TGTGCCAGCAGATGGACTAGCGGGGACTCAATGAGGCGGCAGTTCTTC.

This clonotype has just a few counts. V usage is TRBV20-1 and J usage is TRBJ2-7, with 11 bases that match TRBD2. The CDR3 runs to 13 residues. After removal of 5 bases from V and 5 bases from J, the junction contained 5 bases not matched to a gene. Germline CDR1 is DFQATT and CDR2 is SNEGSKA (reference sequence). The CDR3 nucleotides are TGCAGTGCTGTAGCGGGAGGGCCCCACGAGCAGTACTTC. This codes for CSAVAGGPHEQYF.

This clonotype has just a few counts. The chain carries TRBV27 and TRBJ1-5; 8 bases align to TRBD1. V was clipped by 3 bases and J by 0 bases; unmatched bases: 7. This CDR3 has 17 amino acids. Germline V lookup: CDR1 MNHEY, CDR2 SMNVEV (reference sequence). CDR3 bases: TGTGCCAGCAGTTTTATCGGGACAGGTTATAGCAATCAGCCCCAGCATTTT. This sequence encodes CASSFIGTGYSNQPQHF.

This chain joins TRBV20-1 and TRBJ2-7, with 7 bases lining up with TRBD1. Unmatched junction bases numbered 7, after V lost 0 bases and J lost 2 bases. This CDR3 has 15 residues. The V gene's germline CDR1 is DFQATT and CDR2 SNEGSKA (reference sequence). The CDR3 DNA reads as TGCAGTGCTAGAGATACCCCAACAGGGGCCTACGAGCAGTACTTC. Its translation: CSARDTPTGAYEQYF.

This chain uses TRBV19 with TRBJ2-3, with D possibly being TRBD2 (6 bases). Deletions cut 3 bases from V and 0 bases from J, with 10 bases between. Germline loops: CDR1 LNHDA, CDR2 SQIVND (reference sequence). This CDR3 has 15 amino acids. CDR3 in amino acids: CASSILASSTDTQYF. The CDR3 DNA reads TGTGCCAGTAGTATCCTAGCGTCTAGCACAGATACGCAGTATTTT.

This clonotype was observed a handful of times. The chain combines TRBV7-2 with TRBJ1-2; 7 bases agree with TRBD1. The CDR3 extends over 15 amino acids. Germline-derived CDR1 and CDR2 are SGHTA and FQGNSA. The junction had 6 bases not matched to a gene; V was cut back by 1 base and J by 4 bases. CDR3 protein: CASSLVQGVGYGYTF. For the CDR3, the DNA is TGTGCCAGCAGCTTAGTTCAGGGGGTGGGCTATGGCTACACCTTC.

The V call is TRBV15, the J call TRBJ2-7; D may correspond to TRBD1 or TRBD2 (5 bases each). With 5 bases removed from V and 4 bases from J, the gap between germline ends came to 15 bases. This CDR3 spans 14 amino acids. Germline-derived CDR1 and CDR2 are LNHNV and YYDKDF (reference sequence). CDR3 nucleotide sequence: TGTGCCACCAGCCCCGGGACCATAAAATACGAGCAGTACTTC. It yields the protein CATSPGTIKYEQYF.

This chain's CDR3 is CASASGILKSYEQYF. The DNA for the CDR3 is TGTGCCAGCGCTAGCGGGATCCTAAAGTCCTACGAGCAGTACTTC. The genes are TRBV6-6 and TRBJ2-7; 9 bases line up with TRBD2. With V trimmed by 8 bases and J by 1 base, 9 bases remained unmatched. CDR3 length equals 15 residues. Germline V lookup: CDR1 MNHNY, CDR2 SVGAGI (reference sequence).

A few counts support this clonotype. The rearrangement uses TRBV12-5 and TRBJ2-1, with TRBD1 as a possible D gene (6 bases). This CDR3 is built from 13 residues. Germline CDR1 and CDR2: LGHNT and FRNRAP. Trimming took 2 bases from V and 10 from J, leaving 12 bases between them. CDR3 nucleotides: TGTGCTAGTGGTTTGACTAGGGGGTCCGAGCAGTTCTTC. Translating gives CASGLTRGSEQFF.

This chain uses TRBV5-6 with TRBJ2-1; 8 bases are shared with TRBD2. The V gene end was trimmed by 4 bases and the J gene end by 10 bases; junction bases not matched to a gene: 16. The CDR3 extends over 16 amino acids. Germline CDR1 reads SGHDT; CDR2 reads YYEEEE. CDR3 nucleotides: TGTGCCAGCAGCAGCAAGGGACTAGATCGCCCAGGAGAGCAGTTCTTC. The encoded protein is CASSSKGLDRPGEQFF. Full variable domain (outside the CDR3, taken from reference TRBV5-6 and TRBJ2-1): DAGVTQSPTHLIKTRGQQVTLRCSPKSGHDTVSWYQQALGQGPQFIFQYYEEEERQRGNFPDRFSGHQFPNYSSELNVNALLLGDSALYLCASSSKGLDRPGEQFFGPGTRLTVL.

This clonotype has only one observation. This chain connects TRBV20-1 to TRBJ2-5; 12 nucleotides match TRBD1. The CDR3 has 16 residues. The V and J ends lost 7 bases and 5 bases, in that order; junction bases with no gene match: 14. The germline gives CDR1 DFQATT, CDR2 SNEGSKA (reference sequence). CDR3 residues: CSGTGTGGASEETQYF. The CDR3 DNA reads TGCAGTGGAACCGGGACAGGGGGCGCATCGGAGGAGACCCAGTACTTC.

The V gene is TRBV12-3 or TRBV12-4, the J gene TRBJ2-7; 11 bases are a match to TRBD1. Losses at the gene ends were 3 bases for V and 0 bases for J; bases not matched to a gene: 4. This CDR3 comprises 16 residues. The CDR3 region has the DNA TGTGCCAGCAGTTTGGACAGGGGGCAGGGCTCCTACGAGCAGTACTTC. Translation: CASSLDRGQGSYEQYF.

The chain employs TRBV28 and TRBJ2-2, with TRBD1 identical over 10 bases. The germline V gene encodes CDR1 MDHEN and CDR2 SYDVKM. CDR3 length: 16 residues. V was pared by 3 bases and J by 6 bases, with 7 bases of the junction left unmatched. CDR3 DNA sequence: TGTGCCAGCAGTTTGGGACAGGGGTCCGGAGCCGGGGAGCTGTTTTTT. The encoded protein is CASSLGQGSGAGELFF.

This chain links TRBV3-1 with TRBJ2-2; D not certain. From germline, CDR1 is LGHDT and CDR2 YNNKEL (reference sequence). The CDR3 sequence is 16 residues long. V was trimmed by 8 bases and J by 1 base, leaving 17 bases between them. The CDR3 sequence: CASCDFRKRNTGELFF. The CDR3 bases are TGTGCCAGCTGTGACTTCAGGAAACGGAACACCGGGGAGCTGTTTTTT.

V and J are TRBV14 and TRBJ1-1, with a weak D call TRBD1 (6 bases). CDR1 is SGHDN and CDR2 is FVKESK in the germline V gene. The CDR3 contains 15 residues. V lost 4 bases and J 3 bases, leaving 15 bases between the germline ends. CDR3 region: CASSRRGRGDTEAFF. CDR3 DNA sequence: TGTGCCAGCAGCCGACGGGGGCGCGGCGACACTGAAGCTTTCTTT.